This record concerns one T cell receptor beta chain sequence. There is no known antigen for this receptor. A much larger clone sits a single nucleotide away, making a read error possible. Systemically healthy Caucasian individuals from Russia, around 39 in total and aged roughly 6 to 90 years, were included as donors. Each donor gave ten milliliters of peripheral blood, collected into EDTA-treated Vacutainer tubes. Ficoll-Paque density-gradient centrifugation was used to isolate PBMCs, with at least 7 million obtained per sample. Total RNA, at least 6 micrograms per sample, was extracted from PBMCs with Trizol reagent. For every donor, flow cytometry on a PBMC aliquot measured the percentage of naive CD45RAhigh/CD27high T cells. The sample is drawn from a study of blood T cells in healthy people across ages (dated by TCRdb to between 2014 and 2016). For context, the study as a whole: In model experiments, template switching captured about one uniquely barcoded TCR beta cDNA molecule for every two T cells. To track age-related changes in TCR beta repertoire diversity, the study relied on deep sequencing normalized with unique cDNA molecular identifiers. The donors were divided into four age groups: young (average around 16 years), middle-aged (under 40), aged (approximately 62) and long-lived (82). Donors of different ages were randomly distributed across sequencing lanes to avoid experimental bias. The study analyzed two additional independent replicas of 1 million unique cDNA reads from the same blood draw for two donors, one aged 18 to 29 and one aged 80 or older.

The library was built by means of 5' RACE. These reads were obtained on an Illumina HiSeq 2500. A second PCR of about 7 to 12 cycles was run with a J-beta primer mix and a sample-barcoded 5' primer. A template-switch 5' adaptor carrying 12 random nucleotides introduced a unique molecular identifier onto each TCR beta cDNA molecule. Each sample yielded at least 3 million CDR3-containing paired-end reads. First-strand cDNA was synthesized from all RNA with the Mint cDNA synthesis kit, primed by a TRBC-specific oligonucleotide. Following uracil-DNA glycosylase treatment, a first 18-cycle PCR with universal primers M1SS and BC2_uni_R was performed on all cDNA. Under the source paper's analysis protocol: Each sample was normalized by randomly selecting 1 million high-quality reads, each carrying a distinct molecular identifier. Instead of being binned into consensus sequences, reads that shared molecular identifiers were thrown out. MiTCR, run with a Q25 quality threshold and the strictest error-elimination algorithm, handled CDR3 identification, clonotype clustering and error correction. A nonparametric unseen species model with Euler transformation was used to estimate lower-bound total TCR beta diversity. TCRdb reanalyzed the raw reads on its own, using fastp at Q25 for trimming and MiXCR for clone calling, and kept in-frame beta chains. Each entry merges the rows of one CDR3 protein and shows their most common DNA and genes. The V and J calls follow TCRdb's processing rather than the paper's. The sample records fewer than 750,000 distinct CDR3 sequences, 40% to 65% of which are singletons. The top ten clones comprise about 13% of the sample.

Based on the germline V gene, the CDR1 and CDR2 sequences are ENHRY and SYGVKD. The CDR3 holds 16 amino acids from the cysteine to the phenylalanine. The read is trimmed to its CDR3 DNA, 48 bases read in frame from base 1. Findings and caveats that apply to the study as a whole: The long-lived group showed more naive CD4+ T cells, fewer expanded clones and increased TCR diversity than the aged group, suggesting age selection. Estimates of total diversity from one million sequenced T cells were regarded as lower bounds and underestimates. Because donor CMV infection status was unknown, age-related changes in expanded clonotypes were potentially confounded. A strong correlation was found between observed TCR beta diversity and the percentage of naive T cells measured by flow cytometry. Conclusive comparison of naive and antigen-experienced compartments was prevented by the profiling of bulk unsorted PBMCs. Observed TCR beta diversity per million T cells fell roughly linearly with age, and a significant reduction was already apparent by age about 36.

The receptor was derived from an elderly woman in good health. The sample taken for sequencing was blood. Recombination linked TRBV10-3 to TRBJ2-5; a tentative D match to TRBD1 spans 6 bases. The sequence in DNA is TGTGCCACCAGTGAGTCGTTGGTGCAGGGGCTAAAGACCCAGTACTTC. Its amino acids are CATSESLVQGLKTQYF.